What follows are 20 T cell receptor beta chains derived from one specimen sequenced in a study of blood T cell repertoires in COVID-19 (TCRdb year 2020). Library method: the immunoSEQ multiplex PCR assay. This is the immuneACCESS table as TCRdb keeps it, with only in-frame sequences that have V and J called. A part of the clones is gone; compared with another copy, unresolved V genes explain less than half, and the rest is unexplained. Across this sample there are about 160,000 clones, with roughly 81% seen only once. The top ten constitute around 5.4% of the sample. Sequenced material: peripheral blood. The receptors were sampled from a woman aged 45-59 years with COVID-19, enrolled during active disease.

This CDR3 reads CASSLYRGHLEQYF. The CDR3 nucleotides are TGTGCCAGCAGCTTGTATAGGGGGCATTTGGAGCAGTACTTC. This chain connects TRBV5-6 to TRBJ2-7, with 7 bases identical to TRBD1. V gave up 1 base and J gave up 7 bases; unmatched junction bases: 8. The CDR3 runs 14 residues. CDR1 and CDR2 (germline): SGHDT, YYEEEE.

This clone was seen a few times. V usage is TRBV19 and J usage is TRBJ1-4; TRBD1 matches 7 bases. Germline V CDR1 and CDR2: LNHDA, SQIVND (reference sequence). The J segment lost 3 bases and the V segment lost 5 bases, leaving 6 bases of the junction unmatched. The CDR3 extends over 15 amino acids. CDR3 loop: CASSARQGPNEKLFF. CDR3 in DNA: TGTGCCAGTAGTGCAAGACAGGGTCCTAATGAAAAACTGTTTTTT. Full variable domain (remainder filled in from reference TRBV19 and TRBJ1-4): DGGITQSPKYLFRKEGQNVTLSCEQNLNHDAMYWYRQDPGQGLRLIYYSQIVNDFQKGDIAEGYSVSREKKESFPLTVTSAQKNPTAFYLCASSARQGPNEKLFFGSGTQLSVL.

The chain links TRBV10-3 to TRBJ2-7; perhaps TRBD1 as D (5 bases). CDR1 and CDR2 from the germline V gene are ENHRY and SYGVKD. Trimming took 6 bases from V and 0 from J, leaving 6 bases between them. The CDR3 extends over 12 amino acids. The CDR3 DNA follows: TGTGCCATCAGGACAGCCTCCTACGAGCAGTACTTC. The encoded protein is CAIRTASYEQYF.

This rearrangement joins TRBV2 to TRBJ1-4; no definite D call. With 8 bases removed from V and 7 bases from J, the gap between germline ends came to 14 bases. The germline gives CDR1 SNHLY, CDR2 FYNNEI. There are 13 residues in the CDR3. The CDR3 is CASGKTGGEKLFF. In nucleotides, the CDR3 is TGTGCCAGCGGAAAGACCGGCGGTGAAAAACTGTTTTTT.

The sample holds one count of this clone. This rearrangement joins TRBV7-2 to TRBJ1-3, with a tentative D call TRBD1 (6 bases). Trimming took off 5 bases at V and 3 bases at J, with 14 bases between the two ends. The CDR3 is made up of 15 amino acids. Germline loops: CDR1 SGHTA, CDR2 FQGNSA. The CDR3 bases are TGTGCCAGCAGCCTCACGGGGGGCATTGGAAACACCATATATTTT. It is translated as CASSLTGGIGNTIYF.

The chain joins TRBV7-9 to TRBJ2-3; 9 nucleotides agree with TRBD2. In germline, CDR1 is SEHNR, CDR2 FQNEAQ (reference sequence). With V trimmed by 5 bases and J by 2 bases, 8 bases remained unmatched. CDR3 size: 16 residues. CDR3 sequence (DNA): TGTGCCAGCAGCCCAGAGCGGGGGGACCTCACAGATACGCAGTATTTT. Its protein is CASSPERGDLTDTQYF.

The rearrangement links TRBV2 to TRBJ2-7, with TRBD1 matching 7 bases. Unmatched junction bases numbered 6, after V lost 6 bases and J lost 1 base. This CDR3 is built from 14 residues. Germline-derived CDR1 and CDR2 are SNHLY and FYNNEI. The CDR3 sequence is CASSPGQLSYEQYF. The CDR3, as DNA: TGTGCCAGCAGCCCGGGACAGCTTTCCTACGAGCAGTACTTC.

The chain joins TRBV2 to TRBJ1-4; TRBD1 matches 10 bases. The CDR3 totals 14 residues. V gave up 2 bases and J gave up 11 bases; unmatched junction bases: 5. Germline lookup yields CDR1 SNHLY and CDR2 FYNNEI. This CDR3 is CASSERTGGEKLFF. The CDR3, as DNA: TGTGCCAGCAGTGAAAGGACAGGGGGGGAGAAACTGTTTTTT.

V gene TRBV6-2 or TRBV6-3 combines with J gene TRBJ2-5; 7 bases map to TRBD1. CDR3 length: 16 amino acids. After removal of 2 bases from V and 5 bases from J, the junction contained 11 bases not matched to a gene. Germline CDR1 and CDR2: MNHEY and SVGEGT. The CDR3 loop is CASSYALTGSRETQYF. CDR3 sequence (DNA): TGTGCCAGCAGTTACGCTCTGACAGGGTCTAGGGAGACCCAGTACTTC.

J is TRBJ1-2 and V is TRBV30; D possibly corresponds to TRBD1 (6 bases). Looked up from germline, CDR1 is GTSNPN and CDR2 is SVGIG (reference sequence). This CDR3 contains 12 residues. V was pared by 5 bases and J by 8 bases, with 15 bases between. The CDR3: CAWDLQGLGYTF. The CDR3 bases are TGTGCCTGGGACCTACAGGGATTAGGCTACACCTTC.

The chain combines TRBV19 with TRBJ2-5; D might be TRBD1 (5 bases). Germline loops: CDR1 LNHDA, CDR2 SQIVND (reference sequence). There are 14 residues in the CDR3. Between the trimmed V and J ends, which lost 3 bases and 5 bases, there was a span of 13 bases. CDR3 loop: CASSMGQGWETQYF. DNA for the CDR3: TGTGCCAGTAGTATGGGGCAGGGATGGGAGACCCAGTACTTC.

The chain links TRBV13 to TRBJ1-5; no clear D. Deletions cut 3 bases from V and 2 bases from J, with 8 bases between. The CDR3 contains 14 residues. CDR1 and CDR2 from the germline V gene are PRHDT and FYEKMQ (reference sequence). The chain's CDR3 is CASSLNCGNQPQHF. The CDR3 DNA is TGTGCCAGCAGCTTGAACTGCGGCAATCAGCCCCAGCATTTT. Full variable domain (missing parts from reference TRBV13 and TRBJ1-5): AAGVIQSPRHLIKEKRETATLKCYPIPRHDTVYWYQQGPGQDPQFLISFYEKMQSDKGSIPDRFSAQQFSDYHSELNMSSLELGDSALYFCASSLNCGNQPQHFGDGTRLSIL.

This clone was counted a single time. This sequence joins TRBV11-3 and TRBJ2-1; TRBD2 matches 7 bases. Germline V gene lookup returns CDR1 SGHNT and CDR2 YENEEA. V lost 2 bases to trimming and J lost 4 bases; unmatched junction nucleotides: 5. The CDR3 spans 15 residues. CDR3 in amino acids: CASSLWTRDYNEQFF. For the CDR3, the DNA is TGTGCCAGCAGCTTATGGACTAGGGATTACAATGAGCAGTTCTTC.

This chain connects TRBV30 to TRBJ2-7; D is perhaps TRBD2 (6 bases). Germline loops: CDR1 GTSNPN, CDR2 SVGIG (reference sequence). Trimming took off 2 bases at V and 7 bases at J, with 12 bases between the two ends. The CDR3 spans 12 residues. CDR3 sequence: CAWSLSGREQYF. CDR3 DNA sequence: TGTGCCTGGAGTCTTTCGGGGAGGGAGCAGTACTTC.

This clone was detected a few times. This chain connects TRBV5-4 to TRBJ1-1; 8 nucleotides line up with TRBD1. Germline trimming cut 4 bases from V and 2 bases from J; bases unmatched to any gene: 7. CDR3 length: 15 amino acids. Germline assignment: CDR1 SGHNT and CDR2 YYREEE (reference sequence). The CDR3 nucleotides read TGTGCCAGCAGCCCCCTGACAGGGGTTAACACTGAAGCTTTCTTT. Translation: CASSPLTGVNTEAFF.

CDR3 coding DNA: TGTGCCAGTAGTATCTCGCGGCCTGGGGCCAACGTCCTGACTTTC. This codes for CASSISRPGANVLTF. This chain links TRBV19 with TRBJ2-6; D unresolved. Trimming took off 3 bases at V and 2 bases at J, with 8 bases between the two ends. CDR3 size: 15 residues. CDR1 and CDR2 from the germline V gene are LNHDA and SQIVND (reference sequence).

The chain joins TRBV19 to TRBJ2-2; 8 bases match TRBD1. Germline trimming cut 9 bases from V and 1 base from J; bases unmatched to any gene: 4. Per the germline V gene, CDR1 is LNHDA and CDR2 is SQIVND (reference sequence). The CDR3 consists of 14 residues. This CDR3 reads CASRGQMNTGELFF. CDR3 nucleotide sequence: TGTGCCAGCAGGGGGCAGATGAACACCGGGGAGCTGTTTTTT.

The chain joins TRBV5-1 to TRBJ1-1; 7 bases fit TRBD1. Germline CDR1 SGHRS, CDR2 YFSETQ. The CDR3 runs to 15 residues. With V trimmed by 0 bases and J by 2 bases, 4 bases remained unmatched. In nucleotides, the CDR3 is TGCGCCAGCAGCTTGGGGGGACAGCGCAACACTGAAGCTTTCTTT. As protein: CASSLGGQRNTEAFF.

V usage is TRBV7-2 and J usage is TRBJ1-5; TRBD1 is a possible D gene (5 bases). The V end lost 1 base, the J end lost 6 bases, and 13 bases lay between the germline ends. This CDR3 is built from 15 residues. Germline lookup yields CDR1 SGHTA and CDR2 FQGNSA. DNA of the CDR3: TGTGCCAGCAGCTTAGGGCGGTCCGGGGGTCAGCCCCAGCATTTT. This codes for CASSLGRSGGQPQHF.

As concerns this clone: With a much larger clone just one base away, this may be a read error. This chain joins TRBV11-3 and TRBJ1-1; TRBD1 aligns across 7 bases. The CDR3 loop spans 14 amino acids. CDR1 is SGHNT and CDR2 is YENEEA in the germline V gene. J was trimmed by 1 base and V by 5 bases; bases with no gene match: 4. The CDR3 loop is CASSPRQGNTEAFF. The CDR3 bases are TGTGCCAGCAGCCCCCGACAGGGGAACACTGAAGCTTTCTTT.